These 19 T cell receptor beta chains were all obtained from the same sample, sequenced in a study of blood T cell repertoires in COVID-19. The assay was immunoSEQ multiplex PCR, and TCRdb's table has in-frame clones only and misses some. The repertoire holds about 150,000 clones, with approximately 81% as singletons. The sequencing input was peripheral blood. The receptors stem from a woman aged 55-69 years with COVID-19, enrolled during active disease.

The chain combines TRBV2 with TRBJ1-5; D is unresolved. V shed 6 bases and J shed 0 bases, with 12 bases lying between them. The CDR3 runs 15 residues. Germline values: CDR1 SNHLY, CDR2 FYNNEI. As DNA, the CDR3 is TGTGCCAGCAGCCGGACGGGGTATAGCAATCAGCCCCAGCATTTT. It encodes CASSRTGYSNQPQHF.

This chain joins TRBV18 and TRBJ1-2, with D possibly matching TRBD1 (6 bases). V lost 3 bases to trimming and J lost 2 bases, with 16 bases between them. The CDR3 runs 16 residues. From germline, CDR1 is KGHSH and CDR2 LQKENI. CDR3 in amino acids: CASSPNWGGDNYGYTF. The CDR3 region has the DNA TGTGCCAGCTCACCGAATTGGGGGGGCGACAACTATGGCTACACCTTC.

This clone has just a few counts. The gene calls are TRBV5-1 and TRBJ1-1, with no clear D. Trimming took off 2 bases at V and 5 bases at J, with 13 bases between the two ends. The CDR3 extends over 14 amino acids. Germline CDR1 is SGHRS and CDR2 is YFSETQ. The CDR3 nucleotides are TGCGCCAGCAGCTTAACCGCAGGTGAAACTGAAGCTTTCTTT. This gives the protein CASSLTAGETEAFF.

This clone was detected a few times. This chain uses TRBV27 with TRBJ1-1, with D possibly TRBD1 on 5 matching bases. Trimming took 6 bases from V and 1 from J, leaving 18 bases between them. The CDR3 sequence is 16 residues long. Germline CDR1 is MNHEY and CDR2 is SMNVEV (reference sequence). Here the CDR3 reads CASSPWGDFKNTEAFF. DNA of the CDR3: TGTGCCAGCAGCCCGTGGGGGGACTTCAAGAACACTGAAGCTTTCTTT.

This sequence joins TRBV10-2 and TRBJ1-1; no reliable D call. This CDR3 region has 16 residues. V was clipped by 3 bases and J by 1 base, with 15 bases between them. The germline V gene encodes CDR1 WSHSY and CDR2 SAAADI. The CDR3 here is CASSEVGEGRNTEAFF. The CDR3 DNA is TGCGCCAGCAGTGAAGTGGGCGAGGGCCGGAACACTGAAGCTTTCTTT.

A few counts support this clone. V is TRBV29-1 and J is TRBJ1-5; the D gene is possibly TRBD1 (6 bases). With 7 bases removed from V and 3 bases from J, the gap between germline ends came to 13 bases. CDR3 size: 13 residues. Germline lookup yields CDR1 SQVTM and CDR2 ANQGSEA. Here the CDR3 reads CSARTVDNQPQHF. The CDR3, as DNA: TGCAGCGCCCGGACAGTAGACAATCAGCCCCAGCATTTT.

The chain uses TRBV24-1 and TRBJ1-1; 8 bases match TRBD1. This CDR3 contains 15 residues. The germline CDR1 and CDR2 sequences are KGHDR and SFDVKD. The trim removed 6 bases at V and 0 bases at J, leaving 5 bases unmatched. This chain's CDR3 is CATSPGTGLNTEAFF. The CDR3 nucleotides are TGTGCCACCAGTCCCGGGACAGGACTGAACACTGAAGCTTTCTTT.

This clone has at least ten counts. The chain combines TRBV6-4 with TRBJ2-3, with 9 nucleotides matching TRBD2. With 2 bases clipped from V and 4 bases from J, the junction kept 4 bases outside the gene matches. This CDR3 contains 15 residues. From germline, CDR1 is MRHNA and CDR2 SNTAGT. CDR3 loop: CASSDRAGGPDTQYF. For the CDR3, the DNA is TGTGCCAGCAGTGACCGAGCGGGAGGTCCAGATACGCAGTATTTT.

V is TRBV19 and J is TRBJ2-3, with D unresolved. Trimming pared 4 bases from V and 2 bases from J, leaving 7 bases between. CDR3 length: 13 residues. The germline V gene has CDR1 LNHDA and CDR2 SQIVND (reference sequence). CDR3 in amino acids: CASSRQITDTQYF. DNA of the CDR3: TGTGCCAGTAGTAGGCAGATCACAGATACGCAGTATTTT.

CDR3 in amino acids: CASSGSKNTEAFF. The CDR3 nucleotides read TGTGCCAGCTCGGGGAGTAAGAACACTGAAGCTTTCTTT. The chain combines TRBV18 with TRBJ1-1, with D unclear. The germline CDR1 and CDR2 sequences are KGHSH and LQKENI. CDR3 length: 13 amino acids. V lost 6 bases, J lost 1 base, and 9 bases lay in between.

This sequence joins TRBV7-2 and TRBJ2-7, with 10 positions matching TRBD2. Germline V lookup: CDR1 SGHTA, CDR2 FQGNSA. This CDR3 contains 15 residues. Trimming removed 5 bases from V and 4 bases from J; junction bases left unmatched: 8. For the CDR3, the DNA is TGTGCCAGCAGCGCCTCTAGCGGGAGCCAGTACGAGCAGTACTTC. Protein sequence: CASSASSGSQYEQYF.

The chain links TRBV14 to TRBJ2-2, with TRBD2 matching over 9 bases. The CDR3 length is 14 residues. Germline V gene lookup returns CDR1 SGHDN and CDR2 FVKESK. The junction had 5 bases not matched to a gene; V was cut back by 7 bases and J by 5 bases. The CDR3 sequence is CASMPLAGTGELFF. CDR3 in DNA: TGTGCCAGCATGCCGCTAGCGGGGACCGGGGAGCTGTTTTTT. Full variable domain (missing parts from reference TRBV14 and TRBJ2-2): EAGVTQFPSHSVIEKGQTVTLRCDPISGHDNLYWYRRVMGKEIKFLLHFVKESKQDESGMPNNRFLAERTGGTYSTLKVQPAELEDSGVYFCASMPLAGTGELFFGEGSRLTVL.

This chain uses TRBV5-5 with TRBJ1-6; weak D call: TRBD1 (5 bases). The CDR3 is made up of 17 amino acids. V shed 0 bases and J shed 0 bases, with 10 bases lying between them. Looked up from germline, CDR1 is SGHKS and CDR2 is YYEKEE (reference sequence). The CDR3: CASSLGGTSSYNSPLHF. The DNA for the CDR3 is TGTGCCAGCAGCTTGGGTGGGACTTCCTCCTATAATTCACCCCTCCACTTT.

V is TRBV10-3 and J is TRBJ1-1, with D perhaps TRBD1 (5 bases). The CDR3 sequence is 12 residues long. Germline V lookup: CDR1 ENHRY, CDR2 SYGVKD. Trimming took 6 bases from V and 8 from J, leaving 13 bases between them. CDR3 nucleotides: TGTGCCATCAGCAATACAGGACGAGAAGCTTTCTTT. Protein sequence: CAISNTGREAFF.

The chain couples TRBV4-1 to TRBJ1-1; tentatively, D is TRBD1 (5 bases). CDR1 is MGHRA and CDR2 is YSYEKL in the germline V gene. Between the trimmed V and J ends, which lost 0 bases and 3 bases, there was a span of 14 bases. This CDR3 comprises 16 residues. The CDR3 sequence: CASSQDPGTLYTEAFF. In nucleotides, the CDR3 is TGCGCCAGCAGCCAAGACCCGGGGACTCTTTACACTGAAGCTTTCTTT.

This clone was picked up one time. V is TRBV5-1 and J is TRBJ1-3; D not resolved. This CDR3 has 15 residues. V dropped 0 bases and J dropped 1 base, with 8 bases sitting between them. The V gene's germline CDR1 is SGHRS and CDR2 YFSETQ. The CDR3 is CASSLGPGSGNTIYF. CDR3 nucleotides: TGCGCCAGCAGCTTGGGTCCGGGGTCTGGAAACACCATATATTTT.

The gene calls are TRBV5-5 and TRBJ1-1, with D uncertain. The V gene lost 2 bases and the J gene lost 0 bases, with 11 bases spanning the gap. CDR1 is SGHKS and CDR2 is YYEKEE in the germline V gene (reference sequence). This CDR3 region has 15 residues. The DNA for the CDR3 is TGTGCCAGCAGCTTCGACCCGGGGTTGAACACTGAAGCTTTCTTT. This sequence encodes CASSFDPGLNTEAFF.

This rearrangement joins TRBV2 to TRBJ1-1; maybe TRBD1 (5 bases). Germline V lookup: CDR1 SNHLY, CDR2 FYNNEI. The CDR3 loop spans 16 amino acids. V shed 2 bases and J shed 0 bases, with 13 bases lying between them. The CDR3 DNA is TGTGCCAGCAGTGAAAGGGGCAGCCTCATGAACACTGAAGCTTTCTTT. Translated, it gives CASSERGSLMNTEAFF.

The chain is built from TRBV3-1 (or the pseudogene TRBV3-2) and TRBJ1-4; the match to TRBD1 covers 10 bases. With 4 bases clipped from V and 8 bases from J, the junction kept 7 bases outside the gene matches. Germline-derived CDR1 and CDR2 are LGHDT and YNNKEL (reference sequence). The CDR3 length is 15 residues. This chain's CDR3 is CASSLRQGAGEKLFF. The CDR3 DNA reads as TGTGCCAGCAGCCTCAGACAGGGGGCGGGAGAAAAACTGTTTTTT.